Below, 32 T cell receptor beta chains from the same sample are listed, as sequenced in a study of T-cell reconstitution after alpha-beta-depleted transplantation in children. Unique molecular identifiers featured in how the TCRbeta library was prepared. TCRdb re-analysed the PCR reads in MiXCR, keeping a single row per CDR3 protein. Among about 98,000 distinct CDR3 sequences listed, roughly 7.2% were seen once. The sequencing here drew on PBMCs, taken before TCRalphabeta/CD19-depleted stem cell transplant. The receptor set was obtained from a boy younger than 10 with acute lymphoblastic leukemia, due to receive a stem cell transplant.

This clonotype was observed a handful of times. CDR3 in amino acids: CASSDPRQRGGLKDTQYF. The CDR3 DNA reads TGTGCCAGCAGTGACCCCCGACAGCGGGGGGGCCTGAAAGATACGCAGTATTTT. This chain links TRBV2 with TRBJ2-3; 10 bases are a match to TRBD2. CDR1 is SNHLY and CDR2 is FYNNEI in the germline V gene. V lost 3 bases and J lost 5; bases outside the gene matches: 14. The CDR3 extends over 18 amino acids.

This clonotype was observed at least ten times. The genes are TRBV20-1 and TRBJ2-5; D is tentatively TRBD1 or TRBD2 (6 bases each). The CDR3 contains 15 residues. V was clipped by 3 bases and J by 3 bases, with 17 bases between them. Germline assignment: CDR1 DFQATT and CDR2 SNEGSKA (reference sequence). CDR3 sequence reads: CSARWPRGGEETQYF. The CDR3 DNA reads TGCAGTGCTAGGTGGCCCAGGGGCGGGGAAGAGACCCAGTACTTC.

This clonotype was observed many times. This sequence joins TRBV7-2 and TRBJ2-1, with 8 bases fitting TRBD2. CDR1 and CDR2 from the germline V gene are SGHTA and FQGNSA. After removal of 2 bases from V and 5 bases from J, the junction contained 8 bases not matched to a gene. The CDR3 loop spans 16 amino acids. CDR3 DNA sequence: TGTGCCAGCAGCTTAATCAGCGGGGGTCGTGACAATGAGCAGTTCTTC. This translates into CASSLISGGRDNEQFF.

This clonotype was counted many times. The chain is built from TRBV29-1 and TRBJ1-1, with TRBD1 matching 8 bases. V trimming: 1 base; J trimming: 1 base; junction bases outside the gene matches: 5. Germline V lookup: CDR1 SQVTM, CDR2 ANQGSEA. This CDR3 contains 15 residues. The CDR3 DNA reads as TGCAGCGTTGAAGCAGGGGGCTGGGGGAACACTGAAGCTTTCTTT. It yields the protein CSVEAGGWGNTEAFF. The full variable domain, with the rest looked up from reference TRBV29-1 and TRBJ1-1, is SAVISQKPSRDICQRGTSLTIQCQVDSQVTMMFWYRQQPGQSLTLIATANQGSEATYESGFVIDKFPISRPNLTFSTLTVSNMSPEDSSIYLCSVEAGGWGNTEAFFGQGTRLTVV.

The chain employs TRBV7-8 and TRBJ2-6; weak D call: TRBD2 (5 bases). V lost 10 bases to trimming and J lost 2 bases, with 21 bases between them. CDR3 size: 17 residues. Germline V CDR1 and CDR2: SGHVS, FQNEAQ. The CDR3 is CATHMSRAGPGANVLTF. CDR3 in DNA: TGTGCCACCCACATGTCCCGGGCGGGCCCTGGGGCCAACGTCCTGACTTTC. Variable domain in full (rest from reference TRBV7-8 and TRBJ2-6): GAGVSQSPRYKVAKRGQDVALRCDPISGHVSLFWYQQALGQGPEFLTYFQNEAQLDKSGLPSDRFFAERPEGSVSTLKIQRTQQEDSAVYLCATHMSRAGPGANVLTFGAGSRLTVL.

Ten or more counts support this clonotype. The chain joins TRBV6-5 to TRBJ1-1; D is perhaps TRBD1 (5 bases). Germline CDR1 and CDR2: MNHEY and SVGAGI. The CDR3 has 14 amino acids. V was cut by 7 bases and J by 1 base, with 13 bases left in between. The chain's CDR3 is CASTPTVSNTEAFF. The CDR3 DNA sequence: TGTGCCAGCACTCCGACAGTTTCGAACACTGAAGCTTTCTTT.

The chain carries TRBV4-1 and TRBJ2-3; 10 bases match TRBD2. The V gene's germline CDR1 is MGHRA and CDR2 YSYEKL. Unmatched junction bases numbered 16, after V lost 4 bases and J lost 3 bases. The CDR3 extends over 19 amino acids. CDR3 amino acids: CASSRKGAPAGGLTDTQYF. Written as DNA, the CDR3 is TGCGCCAGCAGCCGAAAGGGGGCCCCAGCGGGGGGGCTTACAGATACGCAGTATTTT.

This clonotype was seen many times. The genes are TRBV27 and TRBJ2-1; perhaps TRBD2 as D (5 bases). The CDR3 is made up of 13 amino acids. V lost 3 bases and J lost 6, with 9 bases in between. Looked up from germline, CDR1 is MNHEY and CDR2 is SMNVEV (reference sequence). Written as DNA, the CDR3 is TGTGCCAGCAGTTTTAGGAGCGGCAATGAGCAGTTCTTC. It translates to CASSFRSGNEQFF.

The rearrangement uses TRBV20-1 and TRBJ1-2, with D possibly matching TRBD1 (6 bases). Trimming stripped 1 base from V and 4 bases from J, with 16 bases between. Germline V gene lookup returns CDR1 DFQATT and CDR2 SNEGSKA (reference sequence). This CDR3 has 15 amino acids. The DNA for the CDR3 is TGCAGTGCTAGAGCCTCAGGACAGACATCCTATGGCTACACCTTC. Translated, it gives CSARASGQTSYGYTF.

This clonotype has just a few counts. This sequence joins TRBV25-1 and TRBJ1-2; TRBD1 might be the D (5 bases). Deletions cut 5 bases from V and 4 bases from J, with 14 bases between. The CDR3 is 14 amino acids. Germline CDR1 MGHDK, CDR2 SYGVNS. The CDR3 protein is CASSTPGTPYGYTF. CDR3 DNA sequence: TGTGCCAGCAGTACCCCAGGGACTCCCTATGGCTACACCTTC.

This clonotype was seen ten or more times. The chain joins TRBV12-3 or TRBV12-4 to TRBJ2-3, with 7 bases matching TRBD2. The trim removed 3 bases at V and 1 base at J, leaving 10 bases unmatched. The CDR3 totals 17 residues. CDR3: CASSLGGPGTGTDTQYF. For the CDR3, the DNA is TGTGCCAGCAGTTTGGGAGGGCCCGGCACCGGCACAGATACGCAGTATTTT.

A note on this clonotype: A read error may account for a junction end that differs from germline. The chain joins TRBV20-1 to TRBJ2-7, with D hard to call. Looked up from germline, CDR1 is DFQATT and CDR2 is SNEGSKA (reference sequence). The CDR3 runs 16 residues. CDR3 nucleotides: TGCTGTGCTAGAGATCCCAGTCTCTCCTCCTACTACGAGCAGTACTTC. Its translation: CCARDPSLSSYYEQYF.

This clonotype was seen more than once but under ten times. The chain is built from TRBV12-3 or TRBV12-4 and TRBJ1-2; tentatively, D is TRBD1 (6 bases). This CDR3 is built from 14 residues. Trimming stripped 11 bases from V and 8 bases from J, with 24 bases between. The CDR3 here is CACLRGGRLKGYTF. The CDR3 DNA follows: TGTGCCTGCCTCCGAGGGGGTCGGTTGAAAGGCTACACCTTC.

This clonotype has more than one count but fewer than ten. The CDR3 DNA reads TGTGCCAGCAGTTTAGCGGGGAGACAAAACATTCAGTACTTC. Its translation is CASSLAGRQNIQYF. The chain uses TRBV6-5 and TRBJ2-4; 8 bases agree with TRBD2. The CDR3 runs to 14 residues. Unmatched junction bases numbered 4, after V lost 4 bases and J lost 5 bases. The germline V gene encodes CDR1 MNHEY and CDR2 SVGAGI.

The gene calls are TRBV20-1 and TRBJ2-7; D gene unclear. The V gene's germline CDR1 is DFQATT and CDR2 SNEGSKA (reference sequence). The CDR3 length is 11 residues. V lost 6 bases and J 3 bases, leaving 9 bases between the germline ends. DNA of the CDR3: TGCAGTGCAAGGTACTTCTACGAGCAGTACTTC. This codes for CSARYFYEQYF.

This clonotype appeared many times. V usage is TRBV9 and J usage is TRBJ2-2; D may be TRBD2 (6 bases). Germline CDR1 reads SGDLS; CDR2 reads YYNGEE. Trimming shortened V by 0 bases and J by 6 bases, and 15 bases separated the two germline ends. The CDR3 contains 16 residues. The CDR3 DNA reads TGTGCCAGCAGCGTAGCTACGGGCGGGGAAGCCGGGGAGCTGTTTTTT. It translates to CASSVATGGEAGELFF.

This clonotype was picked up many times. The genes are TRBV7-3 and TRBJ2-2; tentatively, D is TRBD1 (5 bases). Trimming left V 2 bases short and J 6 bases short, with 13 bases between. Germline loops: CDR1 SGHTA, CDR2 FQGTGA. The CDR3 covers 15 residues. DNA of the CDR3: TGTGCCAGCAGCTTAGGAACAGGCGGCTCCGGGGAGCTGTTTTTT. This codes for CASSLGTGGSGELFF.

This clonotype was seen a handful of times. The J gene is TRBJ2-2, the V gene TRBV7-3; no reliable D call. The V end lost 5 bases, the J end lost 5 bases, and 12 bases lay between the germline ends. This CDR3 has 14 amino acids. CDR1 and CDR2 (germline): SGHTA, FQGTGA. CDR3 protein: CASSDQFRTGELFF. CDR3 nucleotides: TGTGCCAGCAGCGACCAGTTTCGGACCGGGGAGCTGTTTTTT.

This clonotype occurred many times. The chain uses TRBV4-2 and TRBJ2-1; 11 bases fit TRBD1. The germline CDR1 and CDR2 sequences are LGHNA and YNFKEQ. The junction had 1 base not matched to a gene; V was cut back by 0 bases and J by 3 bases. This CDR3 has 16 residues. The CDR3 bases are TGTGCCAGCAGCCAAGAGGGGACAGGGGGCTACAATGAGCAGTTCTTC. Translating it yields CASSQEGTGGYNEQFF.

This clonotype was detected a few times. The rearrangement joins TRBV20-1 to TRBJ2-5; D call uncertain. Trimming took 4 bases from V and 4 from J, leaving 10 bases between them. Germline lookup yields CDR1 DFQATT and CDR2 SNEGSKA (reference sequence). CDR3 length: 12 residues. The CDR3 protein is CSATSRSETQYF. DNA of the CDR3: TGCAGTGCTACTAGTCGCTCAGAGACCCAGTACTTC.

This clonotype has a count of ten or more. The J gene is TRBJ1-6, the V gene TRBV6-5, with 7 positions matching TRBD1. The CDR3 extends over 14 amino acids. The J segment lost 5 bases and the V segment lost 6 bases, leaving 4 bases of the junction unmatched. The germline CDR1 and CDR2 sequences are MNHEY and SVGAGI. DNA of the CDR3: TGTGCCAGCAGGGGGGGGACAGATAATTCACCCCTCCACTTT. This sequence encodes CASRGGTDNSPLHF.

V usage is TRBV12-3 or TRBV12-4 and J usage is TRBJ2-1, with 11 positions matching TRBD2. V lost 2 bases to trimming and J lost 8 bases; unmatched junction nucleotides: 8. The CDR3 runs 16 residues. The CDR3 region has the DNA TGTGCCAGCAGTTTACGCCCGGGACTAGCGGTAGATGAGCAGTTCTTC. Protein sequence: CASSLRPGLAVDEQFF.

A few counts support this clonotype. The chain carries TRBV3-1 and TRBJ2-1, with 9 positions matching TRBD1. CDR1 and CDR2 from the germline V gene are LGHDT and YNNKEL (reference sequence). The CDR3 has 16 residues. The junction had 10 bases not matched to a gene; V was cut back by 4 bases and J by 6 bases. The CDR3 sequence is CASSPPGTGRSNEQFF. As DNA, the CDR3 is TGTGCCAGCAGCCCCCCCGGGACAGGGAGGTCCAATGAGCAGTTCTTC.

This clonotype occurred many times. The rearrangement links TRBV20-1 to TRBJ1-2; 9 bases fit TRBD1. Germline trimming cut 3 bases from V and 4 bases from J; bases unmatched to any gene: 3. Germline CDR1 is DFQATT and CDR2 is SNEGSKA (reference sequence). The CDR3 length is 13 residues. The CDR3 DNA follows: TGCAGTGCTAGGGCGACAGGGGGCTATGGCTACACCTTC. This codes for CSARATGGYGYTF.

To note about this clonotype: The CDR3 end shows no conserved phenylalanine or tryptophan, and so a read error is likely. The chain links TRBV20-1 to TRBJ1-2; D unclear. The germline gives CDR1 DFQATT, CDR2 SNEGSKA (reference sequence). V dropped 2 bases and J dropped 4 bases, with 11 bases sitting between them. CDR3 length: 13 residues. CDR3 DNA sequence: TGCAGTGCTAGAATGGGGTTACTCTATGGCTACACCTAC. Its translation is CSARMGLLYGYTY.

This clonotype was recorded many times. J is TRBJ2-3 and V is TRBV5-1; 10 nucleotides match TRBD2. CDR3 length: 17 amino acids. V was clipped by 1 base and J by 2 bases; unmatched bases: 7. CDR1 and CDR2 from the germline V gene are SGHRS and YFSETQ. Here the CDR3 DNA reads TGCGCCAGCAGCTTGAATAGCGGGGGGTCTTTCACAGATACGCAGTATTTT. Residues: CASSLNSGGSFTDTQYF.

This clonotype was observed a handful of times. The chain joins TRBV5-4 to TRBJ1-2; 9 nucleotides agree with TRBD1. The CDR3 spans 14 residues. V trimming: 5 bases; J trimming: 4 bases; junction bases outside the gene matches: 6. Germline CDR1 is SGHNT and CDR2 is YYREEE (reference sequence). CDR3 bases: TGTGCCAGCAGACCCGGGACAGGGTCCTATGGCTACACCTTC. Protein: CASRPGTGSYGYTF.

This chain links TRBV5-5 with TRBJ2-5, with D possibly matching TRBD2 (5 bases). This CDR3 is built from 15 residues. Germline-derived CDR1 and CDR2 are SGHKS and YYEKEE (reference sequence). V was shortened by 3 bases and J by 2 bases, with 14 bases between the two germline ends. The CDR3 nucleotides are TGTGCCAGCAGCTCTACGGACTTGCAACAAGAGACCCAGTACTTC. Residues: CASSSTDLQQETQYF.

This clonotype has a count of ten or more. The CDR3 DNA is TGTGCCAGCAGCCAAGATACGGCAAGCGGGGGCACAGATACGCAGTATTTT. This sequence encodes CASSQDTASGGTDTQYF. The chain carries TRBV4-2 and TRBJ2-3, with 7 bases that match TRBD2. CDR1 and CDR2 from the germline V gene are LGHNA and YNFKEQ. This CDR3 spans 17 amino acids. V shed 0 bases, J shed 1 base, and the junction held 7 bases outside the gene matches.

At least ten counts were recorded for this clonotype. The chain joins TRBV7-2 to TRBJ2-1, with 9 bases that match TRBD2. From germline, CDR1 is SGHTA and CDR2 FQGNSA. The CDR3 is 15 residues long. V shed 5 bases and J 3 bases; nucleotides not matched to a gene: 5. CDR3: CASSPSGGHYNEQFF. In DNA, the CDR3 is TGTGCCAGCAGCCCGAGCGGGGGGCACTACAATGAGCAGTTCTTC.

This clonotype was seen repeatedly, ten times or more. The chain links TRBV27 to TRBJ1-6; D remains unclear. The CDR3 loop spans 13 amino acids. V dropped 4 bases and J dropped 7 bases, with 8 bases sitting between them. CDR1 and CDR2 (germline): MNHEY, SMNVEV (reference sequence). CDR3 residues: CASSWNQNSPLHF. As DNA, the CDR3 is TGTGCCAGCAGTTGGAACCAAAATTCACCCCTCCACTTT.

Points on this clonotype: A clone one base away is much larger, so this may be a read error. The J gene is TRBJ2-1, the V gene TRBV2, with D possibly being TRBD1 (6 bases). Trimming removed 8 bases from V and 6 bases from J, with 8 bases in between. This CDR3 is built from 11 residues. Germline V gives CDR1 SNHLY, CDR2 FYNNEI. The CDR3 region is CASWDTNEQFF. The CDR3 bases are TGTGCCAGCTGGGACACCAATGAGCAGTTCTTC.